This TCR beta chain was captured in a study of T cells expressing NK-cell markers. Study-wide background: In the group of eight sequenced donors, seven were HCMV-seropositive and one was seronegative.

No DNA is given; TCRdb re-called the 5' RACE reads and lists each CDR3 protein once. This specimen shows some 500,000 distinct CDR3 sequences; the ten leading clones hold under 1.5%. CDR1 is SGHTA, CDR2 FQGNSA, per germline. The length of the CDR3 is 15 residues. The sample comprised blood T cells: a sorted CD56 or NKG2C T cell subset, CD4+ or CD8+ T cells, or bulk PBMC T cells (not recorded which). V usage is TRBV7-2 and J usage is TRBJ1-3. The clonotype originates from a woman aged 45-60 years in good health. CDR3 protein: CASKLDHHSGNTIYF.